The next 31 T cell receptor beta chains were all read from a single sample in a study of T cell changes during pregnancy in multiple sclerosis. Sequencing used immunoSEQ multiplex PCR; TCRdb keeps in-frame clones, though not all of them. This sample carries roughly 26,000 clones, roughly 89% of them seen once, and the ten largest clones take about 15%. The specimen comprised CD8+ T cells from peripheral blood mononuclear cells, sampled in the second trimester of pregnancy. The receptors stem from a female donor with multiple sclerosis, enrolled in a pregnancy study.

The chain employs TRBV2 and TRBJ2-2, with 10 bases identical to TRBD1. Trimming cost V 3 bases and J 5 bases; bases outside gene matches: 9. Per the germline V gene, CDR1 is SNHLY and CDR2 is FYNNEI. This CDR3 is built from 17 residues. The CDR3 spells CASSDGGQGVITGELFF. The DNA for the CDR3 is TGTGCCAGCAGTGACGGTGGACAGGGGGTTATAACCGGGGAGCTGTTTTTT.

This clone turned up a few times. The chain couples TRBV9 to TRBJ1-1; a weak D match, TRBD1 (5 bases). Germline V CDR1 and CDR2: SGDLS, YYNGEE. V was pared by 0 bases and J by 7 bases, with 13 bases between. This CDR3 is built from 14 residues. The CDR3 reads CASSVDGGTFEAFF. The CDR3 DNA reads as TGTGCCAGCAGCGTAGACGGGGGGACCTTTGAAGCTTTCTTT.

This sequence joins TRBV28 and TRBJ1-2; D unclear. Germline assignment: CDR1 MDHEN and CDR2 SYDVKM. Trimming shortened V by 3 bases and J by 4 bases, and 15 bases separated the two germline ends. The CDR3 is 15 amino acids. CDR3 sequence (DNA): TGTGCCAGCAGTTTCCAGGTCGGCTTTCCCTATGGCTACACCTTC. It translates to CASSFQVGFPYGYTF.

The chain uses TRBV2 and TRBJ2-7; perhaps TRBD2 as D (6 bases). The CDR3 totals 14 residues. CDR1 is SNHLY, CDR2 FYNNEI, per germline. V lost 6 bases and J lost 0, with 12 bases in between. CDR3 nucleotides: TGTGCCAGCAGGCGGGGCCAAAGCTCCTACGAGCAGTACTTC. It translates to CASRRGQSSYEQYF.

This clone came up once. The chain recombines TRBV29-1 with TRBJ2-3; 8 positions agree with TRBD1. The CDR3 runs 20 residues. Per the germline V gene, CDR1 is SQVTM and CDR2 is ANQGSEA. V lost 7 bases to trimming and J lost 2 bases; unmatched junction nucleotides: 26. CDR3 residues: CSAVGGGLRGPPILTDTQYF. The CDR3 DNA follows: TGCAGCGCTGTCGGCGGTGGACTCAGGGGGCCACCCATCCTCACAGATACGCAGTATTTT.

The chain carries TRBV18 and TRBJ2-1; 7 bases fit TRBD1. This CDR3 has 13 amino acids. The J segment lost 3 bases and the V segment lost 8 bases, leaving 4 bases of the junction unmatched. Germline V gene lookup returns CDR1 KGHSH and CDR2 LQKENI. CDR3 residues: CASEDRYYNEQFF. CDR3 bases: TGTGCCAGCGAGGACAGGTACTACAATGAGCAGTTCTTC. Variable domain in full (rest from reference TRBV18 and TRBJ2-1): NAGVMQNPRHLVRRRGQEARLRCSPMKGHSHVYWYRQLPEEGLKFMVYLQKENIIDESGMPKERFSAEFPKEGPSILRIQQVVRGDSAAYFCASEDRYYNEQFFGPGTRLTVL.

V and J are TRBV6-1 and TRBJ2-1, with 10 bases fitting TRBD2. The CDR3 runs 15 residues. Per germline, CDR1 MNHNS and CDR2 SASEGT. The junction had 11 bases not matched to a gene; V was cut back by 8 bases and J by 7 bases. The CDR3 DNA follows: TGTGCCAGCGACCTTCGGCTAGCGGGGGTGAATGAGCAGTTCTTC. It yields the protein CASDLRLAGVNEQFF.

The chain carries TRBV7-9 and TRBJ1-5, with D hard to call. The V gene lost 3 bases and the J gene lost 2 bases, with 14 bases spanning the gap. The germline V gene has CDR1 SEHNR and CDR2 FQNEAQ (reference sequence). The CDR3 spans 16 residues. The CDR3 region is CASSFEGGGGNQPQHF. Here the CDR3 DNA reads TGTGCCAGCAGCTTTGAGGGCGGCGGGGGCAATCAGCCCCAGCATTTT. The variable domain in full, completed from reference TRBV7-9 and TRBJ1-5, reads DTGVSQNPRHKITKRGQNVTFRCDPISEHNRLYWYRQTLGQGPEFLTYFQNEAQLEKSRLLSDRFSAERPKGSFSTLEIQRTEQGDSAMYLCASSFEGGGGNQPQHFGDGTRLSIL.

The V gene is TRBV15, the J gene TRBJ2-5; 7 bases align to TRBD2. The CDR3 loop spans 15 amino acids. From germline, CDR1 is LNHNV and CDR2 YYDKDF (reference sequence). The V gene end was trimmed by 4 bases and the J gene end by 5 bases; junction bases not matched to a gene: 10. The CDR3: CATSNPGRVSETQYF. For the CDR3, the DNA is TGTGCCACCAGCAATCCGGGGAGGGTGTCGGAGACCCAGTACTTC.

The CDR3: CARREVGNEQFF. The CDR3 bases are TGTGCCAGGAGAGAGGTAGGCAATGAGCAGTTCTTC. V gene TRBV2 combines with J gene TRBJ2-1; no definite D call. Germline CDR1 is SNHLY and CDR2 is FYNNEI. Trimming removed 9 bases from V and 6 bases from J, with 12 bases in between. The CDR3 spans 12 residues. The whole variable domain, filled in from reference TRBV2 and TRBJ2-1, reads EPEVTQTPSHQVTQMGQEVILRCVPISNHLYFYWYRQILGQKVEFLVSFYNNEISEKSEIFDDQFSVERPDGSNFTLKIRSTKLEDSAMYFCARREVGNEQFFGPGTRLTVL.

Only one count was recorded for this clone. This chain uses TRBV10-3 with TRBJ2-7; D is possibly TRBD2 (6 bases). V lost 2 bases and J lost 0, with 20 bases in between. Germline assignment: CDR1 ENHRY and CDR2 SYGVKD. The length of the CDR3 is 18 residues. The CDR3 loop reads CAISEIGGADFFSYEQYF. CDR3 bases: TGTGCCATCAGTGAGATAGGAGGGGCAGATTTTTTCTCCTACGAGCAGTACTTC.

The rearrangement links TRBV14 to TRBJ1-2; 8 bases line up with TRBD1. After removal of 0 bases from V and 6 bases from J, the junction contained 3 bases not matched to a gene. Germline V gene lookup returns CDR1 SGHDN and CDR2 FVKESK. This CDR3 has 14 residues. CDR3 loop: CASSQDTGGDGYTF. DNA of the CDR3: TGTGCCAGCAGCCAAGATACAGGGGGTGATGGCTACACCTTC. The full variable domain, in which reference TRBV14 and TRBJ1-2 provide the parts outside the CDR3, is EAGVTQFPSHSVIEKGQTVTLRCDPISGHDNLYWYRRVMGKEIKFLLHFVKESKQDESGMPNNRFLAERTGGTYSTLKVQPAELEDSGVYFCASSQDTGGDGYTFGSGTRLTVV.

The chain employs TRBV27 and TRBJ2-7; 7 bases are shared with TRBD1. CDR1 is MNHEY and CDR2 is SMNVEV in the germline V gene (reference sequence). The CDR3 consists of 14 residues. The trim removed 0 bases at V and 4 bases at J, leaving 3 bases unmatched. In DNA, the CDR3 is TGTGCCAGCAGTTTATCAGGGGGCTGGTACGAGCAGTACTTC. Its protein product is CASSLSGGWYEQYF.

J is TRBJ2-1 and V is TRBV19, with 8 bases lining up with TRBD1. V gave up 4 bases and J gave up 4 bases; unmatched junction bases: 9. This CDR3 has 16 residues. Germline values: CDR1 LNHDA, CDR2 SQIVND (reference sequence). The CDR3 spells CASSTLDRALYNEQFF. The CDR3 DNA reads as TGTGCCAGTAGTACCCTGGACAGGGCCCTTTACAATGAGCAGTTCTTC.

This clone was observed a handful of times. The gene calls are TRBV11-2 and TRBJ2-7; no reliable D call. V lost 1 base to trimming and J lost 1 base, with 11 bases between them. Germline V gene data show CDR1 as SGHAT and CDR2 as FQNNGV. The CDR3 runs 15 residues. CDR3 nucleotide sequence: TGTGCCAGCAGCTTAGTAACAGATGTGTCCTACGAGCAGTACTTC. Encoded protein: CASSLVTDVSYEQYF.

Of note for this clone: A much bigger clone sits one base away, suggesting this may be a read error. In the same sample, other DNA sequences code for this CDR3. CDR3 in amino acids: CASSLGTGVYEQYF. The CDR3 DNA reads as TGTGCCAGCAGCTTGGGGACAGGGGTCTACGAGCAGTACTTC. The chain carries TRBV5-8 and TRBJ2-7, with 9 bases that match TRBD1. The CDR3 loop spans 14 amino acids. Germline V gene sequence: CDR1 SGHTS, CDR2 YDEGEE. Trimming at V came to 0 bases and at J to 3 bases, leaving 1 base not matched to a gene.

This clone was observed a handful of times. This chain joins TRBV29-1 and TRBJ1-1, with 7 bases that match TRBD1. The V and J ends lost 6 bases and 6 bases, in that order; junction bases with no gene match: 7. In germline, CDR1 is SQVTM, CDR2 ANQGSEA. This CDR3 has 12 residues. The CDR3 spells CSVGGGESEAFF. The CDR3 bases are TGCAGCGTAGGGGGCGGGGAGTCTGAAGCTTTCTTT. The full variable domain, completed using reference TRBV29-1 and TRBJ1-1, is SAVISQKPSRDICQRGTSLTIQCQVDSQVTMMFWYRQQPGQSLTLIATANQGSEATYESGFVIDKFPISRPNLTFSTLTVSNMSPEDSSIYLCSVGGGESEAFFGQGTRLTVV.

The chain joins TRBV7-9 to TRBJ2-5; 9 nucleotides align to TRBD2. J was trimmed by 2 bases and V by 3 bases; bases with no gene match: 7. Germline assignment: CDR1 SEHNR and CDR2 FQNEAQ (reference sequence). There are 16 residues in the CDR3. CDR3 in DNA: TGTGCCAGCAGCTTGACTAGCGGCCATTTACAAGAGACCCAGTACTTC. Translating it yields CASSLTSGHLQETQYF. Together with reference TRBV7-9 and TRBJ2-5, the CDR3 gives the full variable domain: DTGVSQNPRHKITKRGQNVTFRCDPISEHNRLYWYRQTLGQGPEFLTYFQNEAQLEKSRLLSDRFSAERPKGSFSTLEIQRTEQGDSAMYLCASSLTSGHLQETQYFGPGTRLLVL.

This clone is medium-sized within its sample. J is TRBJ1-1 and V is TRBV29-1, with 7 bases aligning to TRBD1. Unmatched junction bases numbered 5, after V lost 3 bases and J lost 1 base. The germline gives CDR1 SQVTM, CDR2 ANQGSEA. The CDR3 is 14 amino acids. CDR3 DNA: TGCAGCGTTGACGGGACAGTAGCGAACACTGAAGCTTTCTTT. Translated: CSVDGTVANTEAFF.

This chain joins TRBV4-1 and TRBJ1-4; no firm D call. With 0 bases removed from V and 6 bases from J, the gap between germline ends came to 11 bases. This CDR3 region has 15 residues. The germline CDR1 and CDR2 sequences are MGHRA and YSYEKL. The CDR3 coding sequence is TGCGCCAGCAGCCAAGATCAGAGGATCGATGAAAAACTGTTTTTT. Its protein is CASSQDQRIDEKLFF.

This CDR3 reads CASSLSVSLAGSYEQYF. CDR3 nucleotides: TGTGCCAGCAGCTTAAGTGTTTCCCTAGCGGGCTCCTACGAGCAGTACTTC. The chain couples TRBV13 to TRBJ2-7; 8 positions agree with TRBD2. From germline, CDR1 is PRHDT and CDR2 FYEKMQ (reference sequence). The CDR3 has 17 residues. J gave up 0 bases and V 2 bases, and 9 bases lay outside the gene matches. The variable domain in full, completed from reference TRBV13 and TRBJ2-7, reads AAGVIQSPRHLIKEKRETATLKCYPIPRHDTVYWYQQGPGQDPQFLISFYEKMQSDKGSIPDRFSAQQFSDYHSELNMSSLELGDSALYFCASSLSVSLAGSYEQYFGPGTRLTVT.

The chain combines TRBV27 with TRBJ1-1, with 7 bases identical to TRBD1. The V and J ends lost 6 bases and 1 base, in that order; junction bases with no gene match: 8. The CDR3 loop spans 15 amino acids. The germline V gene encodes CDR1 MNHEY and CDR2 SMNVEV (reference sequence). The CDR3 DNA reads TGTGCCAGCAGCCTACAGGGGCCTACGAACACTGAAGCTTTCTTT. Translating it yields CASSLQGPTNTEAFF.

V gene TRBV4-1 combines with J gene TRBJ1-2; D is undetermined. Trimming stripped 3 bases from V and 1 base from J, with 9 bases between. Looked up from germline, CDR1 is MGHRA and CDR2 is YSYEKL. The CDR3 has 14 amino acids. The CDR3 region is CASSQGSSNYGYTF. CDR3 sequence (DNA): TGCGCCAGCAGCCAGGGCAGTAGTAACTATGGCTACACCTTC.

This chain joins TRBV6-5 and TRBJ2-1; perhaps TRBD2 as D (5 bases). The germline V gene has CDR1 MNHEY and CDR2 SVGAGI. The length of the CDR3 is 15 residues. V was cut by 4 bases and J by 5 bases, with 15 bases left in between. The CDR3 is CASSFVSGLNNEQFF. The CDR3 DNA follows: TGTGCCAGCAGTTTCGTAAGCGGCTTAAACAATGAGCAGTTCTTC.

This chain connects TRBV27 to TRBJ2-7, with TRBD1 matching 7 bases. This CDR3 is 13 amino acids long. Per germline, CDR1 MNHEY and CDR2 SMNVEV (reference sequence). The V and J ends lost 2 bases and 6 bases, in that order; junction bases with no gene match: 4. The DNA of the CDR3 is TGTGCCAGCAGTTTAAGGGGGACAGTCGAGCAGTACTTC. Protein sequence: CASSLRGTVEQYF.

This sequence joins TRBV10-3 and TRBJ2-1, with D maybe TRBD1 (5 bases). The CDR3 has 17 residues. Deletions cut 4 bases from V and 0 bases from J, with 16 bases between. The germline V gene encodes CDR1 ENHRY and CDR2 SYGVKD. As DNA, the CDR3 is TGTGCCATCAGTGGTCAGGGCACCTTTACCTCCTACAATGAGCAGTTCTTC. This encodes CAISGQGTFTSYNEQFF.

The chain links TRBV4-2 to TRBJ1-3; D possibly corresponds to TRBD1 (5 bases). Germline loops: CDR1 LGHNA, CDR2 YNFKEQ. The CDR3 contains 16 residues. V was clipped by 0 bases and J by 2 bases, with 11 bases between them. CDR3 DNA sequence: TGTGCCAGCAGCCAAGATGGGCCGGGGGCTGGAAACACCATATATTTT. It yields the protein CASSQDGPGAGNTIYF.

The V gene is TRBV4-1, the J gene TRBJ2-7, with a tentative D call TRBD1 (6 bases). V gave up 4 bases and J gave up 2 bases, with 9 bases separating them. CDR3 length: 13 amino acids. CDR1 MGHRA and CDR2 YSYEKL come from the germline V gene. The CDR3 DNA reads TGCGCCAGCAGCCCTGGGGGCACCTACGAGCAGTACTTC. This codes for CASSPGGTYEQYF.

The rearrangement joins TRBV19 to TRBJ2-3; TRBD1 aligns across 7 bases. The ends lost 3 bases at V and 2 bases at J; junction bases unmatched: 5. Per the germline V gene, CDR1 is LNHDA and CDR2 is SQIVND (reference sequence). CDR3 length equals 15 residues. The CDR3 DNA reads TGTGCCAGTAGTATTGGAACAGGGGTCACAGATACGCAGTATTTT. This translates into CASSIGTGVTDTQYF. Full variable domain (missing parts from reference TRBV19 and TRBJ2-3): DGGITQSPKYLFRKEGQNVTLSCEQNLNHDAMYWYRQDPGQGLRLIYYSQIVNDFQKGDIAEGYSVSREKKESFPLTVTSAQKNPTAFYLCASSIGTGVTDTQYFGPGTRLTVL.

V and J are TRBV4-2 and TRBJ2-1, with 13 bases matching TRBD2. With V trimmed by 1 base and J by 7 bases, 13 bases remained unmatched. Per germline, CDR1 LGHNA and CDR2 YNFKEQ. The length of the CDR3 is 19 residues. CDR3 sequence (DNA): TGTGCCAGCAGCCAAGTTAACCCAGGACTAGCGGGAGTGGGGAATGAGCAGTTCTTC. Encoded protein: CASSQVNPGLAGVGNEQFF.

V is TRBV5-6 and J is TRBJ2-7; D possibly corresponds to TRBD1 (7 bases). The CDR3 has 14 amino acids. Trimming pared 6 bases from V and 4 bases from J, leaving 17 bases between. Germline loops: CDR1 SGHDT, CDR2 YYEEEE. CDR3: CASNHRGGGYEQYF. CDR3 DNA: TGTGCCAGCAATCACAGGGGCGGAGGGTACGAGCAGTACTTC. Supplemented by reference TRBV5-6 and TRBJ2-7, the full variable domain reads DAGVTQSPTHLIKTRGQQVTLRCSPKSGHDTVSWYQQALGQGPQFIFQYYEEEERQRGNFPDRFSGHQFPNYSSELNVNALLLGDSALYLCASNHRGGGYEQYFGPGTRLTVT.